These 3 T cell receptor beta chains originate from one sample sequenced in a study of blood T cell repertoires in COVID-19. The method was immunoSEQ multiplex PCR; TCRdb's version includes in-frame clones alone and lacks a portion of them. The table has about 100,000 clones, 80% to 90% seen once. Specimen: peripheral blood. The receptors shown here come from a man at least 80 years old with COVID-19, enrolled during active disease.

The CDR3 region is CASSQRGQRATNEKLFF. The CDR3 DNA is TGCGCCAGCAGCCAAAGGGGACAGCGTGCAACTAATGAAAAACTGTTTTTT. The chain recombines TRBV4-1 with TRBJ1-4; TRBD1 agrees at 7 bases. V lost 2 bases, J lost 0 bases, and 6 bases stayed unmatched. The V gene's germline CDR1 is MGHRA and CDR2 YSYEKL. The CDR3 covers 17 residues.

On this clone: The DNA is omitted, as the CDR3 cannot be located on it reliably, and the CDR3 follows TCRdb's listing. The rearrangement links TRBV21-1 to TRBJ1-2; TRBD1, the table's D call, was not compared with the DNA. TRBV21-1 is assigned pseudogene status. The CDR3 has 16 amino acids, counting both end residues. The CDR3 loop reads CASSKPFGTGTYGYTF.

This clone was observed once. The V call is TRBV29-1, the J call TRBJ1-1; D is uncertain. Per germline, CDR1 SQVTM and CDR2 ANQGSEA. This CDR3 has 12 residues. V dropped 6 bases and J dropped 1 base, with 9 bases sitting between them. CDR3 DNA sequence: TGCAGCGTCCCGGCAGGGAACACTGAAGCTTTCTTT. Protein sequence: CSVPAGNTEAFF.